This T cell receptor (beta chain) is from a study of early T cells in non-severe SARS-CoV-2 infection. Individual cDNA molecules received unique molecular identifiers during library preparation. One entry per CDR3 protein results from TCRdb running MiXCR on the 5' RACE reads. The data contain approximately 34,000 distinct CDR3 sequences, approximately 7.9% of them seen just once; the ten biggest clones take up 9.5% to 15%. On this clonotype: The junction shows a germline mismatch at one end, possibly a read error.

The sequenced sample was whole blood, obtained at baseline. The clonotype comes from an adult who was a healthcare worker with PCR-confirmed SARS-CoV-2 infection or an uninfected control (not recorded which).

CDR3 DNA: TGCGCCAGCAGCTTGTACAGCTTCTCTGCAAACACCATATATTTT. Translation: CASSLYSFSANTIYF. The chain carries TRBV5-1 and TRBJ1-3, with D unclear. The germline gives CDR1 SGHRS, CDR2 YFSETQ. CDR3 size: 15 residues.